This record concerns one T cell receptor (beta chain) sequence. Antigen specificity is unknown. This sample was included in a study of T cells after yellow fever vaccination. The CDR3 extends over 13 amino acids. In germline, CDR1 is SQVTM, CDR2 ANQGSEA. Production of TCR cDNA was by 5'RACE template switching, which also added a universal primer site and UMIs. Via MiXCR, TCRdb re-called the 5' RACE reads, giving one row per CDR3 protein. The sample lists a few hundred thousand distinct CDR3 sequences, 8.7% occurring once. Overall study findings and caveats: The study noted that FACS-sorted repertoires could contain abundant clonotypes contaminating from the bulk population.

The TCR comes from a young man who received the YFV17D yellow fever vaccine. The chain uses TRBV29-1 and TRBJ1-1; TRBD1 matches at 10 bases. The starting material was PBMCs, obtained on the day of the first yellow fever vaccination. This chain's CDR3 is CAGQGIVDTEAFF. CDR3 in DNA: TGCGCGGGACAGGGGATAGTAGACACTGAAGCTTTCTTT.